This TCR beta chain was recorded in a study of neurological immune-mediated disorders (dated by TCRdb to between 2018 and 2021). Turning to the overall study: Using UMI-based sequencing, the study compared peripheral blood TCR-beta repertoires from patients with HTLV-I-associated myelopathy (HAM/TSP), patients with multiple sclerosis, and healthy controls. The roughly 100 TCR-beta libraries covered PBMC samples along with longitudinal samples, technical triplicates, and paired sorted CD4+ and CD8+ T-cell subsets. Each longitudinal HAM/TSP and healthy donor was sampled at 3 time-points spaced at roughly 3-40 month intervals. The cohort comprised about 68 subjects: roughly 14 HAM/TSP patients, around 34 multiple sclerosis patients and about 20 healthy controls.

This clonotype was seen repeatedly, ten times or more. Its specific antigen is unknown. No base quality information exists; no much larger clone differs at one position. The paper as a whole reports these results and caveats: Expanded clones from different subjects shared no identical CDR3 amino acid sequences, which suggests that TCR-beta repertoires were private in all groups. TCR clonal expansion was greatest in HAM/TSP patients and smallest in MS patients, who ranked below even healthy controls.

cDNA synthesis used template-switch 5'RACE with a primer carrying a 10-nucleotide random unique molecular identifier tagging each TCR transcript. Every sequencing run covered 15-18 subjects and yielded more than 180 million TCR-beta sequences. Total RNA was extracted with the RNeasy kit. Using the KAPA Real-time Library Amplification kit, TCR-beta VDJ regions were amplified with primers for the TCR constant region and the 5'RACE anchor. A first PCR added sample indexes and Illumina adaptors, after which a second PCR increased the library yield. After Ampure bead purification, the TCR product of roughly 650 bp was size-selected on a 2% E-gel SizeSelection system. Before pooling, library quality was assessed on a Bioanalyzer, concentration was determined with Qubit, and library quantification was performed with the Kapa Library Quantification kit. An Illumina HiSeq 2500 sequenced the libraries paired-end 2 x 150 bp. To increase sequence diversity, about 23-32% phiX was spiked into each library pool. On the study's bioinformatics: Quality-filtered reads were processed with the UMI-based MiGEC pipeline, and over 75% of raw TCR sequences were removed by the MiGEC pipeline during error correction. VDJ genes were aligned to IMGT germline references, and clonotypes were defined by unique CDR3 amino acid sequence plus V-J genes. Clonal expansion, Shannon diversity, and CDR3 relatedness (CalcPairwiseDistances, ClusterSamples) were evaluated with VDJtools, and phylogenetic trees were built with CLCbio workbench. Clones with at least 8 unique UMIs were defined as expanded, with this threshold being based on coefficient-of-variation modelling across technical triplicates. TCRdb itself trimmed the public reads at Q25 with fastp, ran MiXCR and retained productive beta chains. Here each entry gathers all rows of one CDR3 protein and keeps the most common genes and DNA. TCRdb, rather than the study authors, made the V and J calls. The sample includes over 90,000 distinct CDR3 sequences, with 9.5% to 14% observed a single time. Of the sample, under 4% falls within the top ten clones.

V loses 5 bases at its end and J loses 4 bases; junction bases beyond the gene matches: 11. CDR1 and CDR2 are read off the germline V gene (reference sequence) as SEHNR and FQNEAQ. The CDR3 runs 16 amino acids, cysteine and phenylalanine included. This entry keeps only the CDR3 DNA: 48 bases, framed from base 1. Per the publication, the time point label means: longitudinal time-point 3. For the unsorted PBMC libraries, 2 million PBMCs were stored in RNAlater at -80 degrees C until RNA extraction and were used to generate the libraries. Peripheral blood underwent Ficoll-Hypaque density gradient centrifugation to isolate PBMCs, which were then cryopreserved in liquid nitrogen.

The sample taken for sequencing was PBMCs. The sequence derives from a female donor with HTLV-1-associated myelopathy (HAM/TSP). The sequence links TRBV7-9 to TRBJ1-2, with 9 middle bases fitting TRBD1. In nucleotide form, the sequence is TGTGCCAGCAGCCGGGACAGGGAGTTTCTTGCCTATGGCTACACCTTC. This encodes CASSRDREFLAYGYTF.